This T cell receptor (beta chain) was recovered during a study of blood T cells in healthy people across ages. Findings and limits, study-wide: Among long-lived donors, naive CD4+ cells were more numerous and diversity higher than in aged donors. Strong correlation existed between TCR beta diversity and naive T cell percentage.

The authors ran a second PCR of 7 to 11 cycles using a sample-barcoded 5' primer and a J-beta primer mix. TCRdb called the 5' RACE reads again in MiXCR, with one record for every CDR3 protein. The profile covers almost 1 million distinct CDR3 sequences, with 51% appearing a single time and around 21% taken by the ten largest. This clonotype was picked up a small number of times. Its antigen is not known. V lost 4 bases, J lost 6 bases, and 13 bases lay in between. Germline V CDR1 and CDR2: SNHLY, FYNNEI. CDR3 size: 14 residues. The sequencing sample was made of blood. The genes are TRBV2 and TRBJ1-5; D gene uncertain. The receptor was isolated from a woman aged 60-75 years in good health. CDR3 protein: CASSGLGSGQPQHF. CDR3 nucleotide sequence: TGTGCCAGCAGTGGACTGGGGTCGGGTCAGCCCCAGCATTTT.